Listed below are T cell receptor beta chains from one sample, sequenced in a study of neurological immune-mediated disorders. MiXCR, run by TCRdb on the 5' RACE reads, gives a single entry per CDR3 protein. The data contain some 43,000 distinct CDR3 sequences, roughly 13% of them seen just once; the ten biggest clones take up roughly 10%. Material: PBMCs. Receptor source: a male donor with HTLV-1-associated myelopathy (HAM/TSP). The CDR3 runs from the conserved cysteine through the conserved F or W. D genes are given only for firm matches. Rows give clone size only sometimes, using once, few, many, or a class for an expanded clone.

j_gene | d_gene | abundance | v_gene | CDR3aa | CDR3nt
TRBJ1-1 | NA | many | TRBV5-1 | CASSLGQINTEAFF | TGCGCCAGCAGCTTGGGTCAGATAAACACTGAAGCTTTCTTT
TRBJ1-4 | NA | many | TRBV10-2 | CASSEGLPGEKLFF | TGCGCCAGCAGTGAAGGCCTACCGGGTGAAAAACTGTTTTTT
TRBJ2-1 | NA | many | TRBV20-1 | CSATSFPSSYNEQFF | TGCAGTGCTACGTCTTTTCCTAGCTCCTACAATGAGCAGTTCTTC
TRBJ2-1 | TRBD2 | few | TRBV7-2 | CAASGGAHNEQFF | TGTGCCGCGAGCGGGGGGGCCCACAATGAGCAGTTCTTC
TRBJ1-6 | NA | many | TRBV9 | CASSVERSGSPLHF | TGTGCCAGCAGCGTAGAGCGGAGCGGTTCACCCCTCCACTTT
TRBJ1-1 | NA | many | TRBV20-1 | CSARPTRGLTEAFF | TGCAGTGCTAGACCGACCCGGGGGCTAACTGAAGCTTTCTTT
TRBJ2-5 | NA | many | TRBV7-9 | CASSLAREQETQYF | TGTGCCAGCAGCTTAGCTAGAGAACAAGAGACCCAGTACTTC
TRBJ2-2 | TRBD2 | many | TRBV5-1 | CASSMGTSGTGELFF | TGCGCCAGCAGCATGGGGACTAGTGGCACCGGGGAGCTGTTTTTT
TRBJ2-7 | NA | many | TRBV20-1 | CSRSGTYEQYF | TGCAGTAGATCAGGGACGTACGAGCAGTACTTC
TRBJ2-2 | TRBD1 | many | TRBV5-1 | CASSPRLRGQDGELFF | TGCGCCAGCAGCCCCCGACTGAGGGGGCAGGACGGGGAGCTGTTTTTT
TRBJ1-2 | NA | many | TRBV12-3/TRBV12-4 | CASSPGANYGYTF | TGTGCCAGCAGTCCAGGGGCGAACTATGGCTACACCTTC
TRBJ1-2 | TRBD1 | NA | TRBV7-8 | CASSIGGTGPGYTF | TGTGCCAGCAGCATCGGAGGGACAGGCCCTGGCTACACCTTC
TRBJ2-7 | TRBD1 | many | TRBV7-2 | CASTPGQGTYEQYF | TGTGCCAGCACGCCGGGACAGGGGACCTACGAGCAGTACTTC
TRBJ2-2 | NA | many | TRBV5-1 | CASSLADTGELFF | TGCGCCAGCAGCTTGGCCGACACCGGGGAGCTGTTTTTT
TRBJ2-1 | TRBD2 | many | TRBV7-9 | CASSPTAGAYNEQFF | TGTGCCAGCAGCCCAACGGCGGGGGCCTACAATGAGCAGTTCTTC
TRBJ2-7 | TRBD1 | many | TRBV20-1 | CSATTVGTVSYEQYF | TGCAGTGCCACCACGGTGGGGACAGTCTCCTACGAGCAGTACTTC
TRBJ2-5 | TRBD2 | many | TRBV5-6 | CASSLAGPGGQETQYF | TGTGCCAGCAGCTTGGCCGGGCCGGGGGGCCAAGAGACCCAGTACTTC
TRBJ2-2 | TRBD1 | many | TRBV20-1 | CSALGDRGRRKTGELFF | TGCAGTGCTTTGGGGGACAGGGGCCGTCGAAAAACCGGGGAGCTGTTTTTT
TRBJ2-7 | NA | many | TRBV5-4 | CASSLGEDEQYF | TGTGCCAGCAGCTTGGGGGAGGACGAGCAGTACTTC
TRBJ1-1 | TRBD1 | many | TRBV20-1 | CSALQGSGTEAFF | TGCAGTGCCCTACAGGGGTCAGGCACTGAAGCTTTCTTT
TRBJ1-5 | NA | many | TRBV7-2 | CASSLQFQPQHF | TGTGCCAGCAGCTTACAGTTTCAGCCCCAGCATTTT
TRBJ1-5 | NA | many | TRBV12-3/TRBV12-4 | CASSLSLGQRGQPQHF | TGTGCCAGCAGTTTAAGTCTTGGACAGCGGGGTCAGCCCCAGCATTTT
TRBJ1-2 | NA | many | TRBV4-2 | CASTPEGANYGYTF | TGTGCCAGCACCCCTGAGGGAGCTAACTATGGCTACACCTTC
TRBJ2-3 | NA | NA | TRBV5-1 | CANSSLTADKDTQYF | TGCGCCAACAGCTCGCTGACAGCCGACAAAGATACGCAGTATTTT
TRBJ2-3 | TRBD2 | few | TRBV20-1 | CSASSVAGGSNTQYF | TGCAGTGCTAGTTCTGTAGCGGGGGGCTCGAATACGCAGTATTTT
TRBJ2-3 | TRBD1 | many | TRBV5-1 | CASSLGDRGPDTQYF | TGCGCCAGCAGCTTGGGGGACAGGGGACCAGATACGCAGTATTTT
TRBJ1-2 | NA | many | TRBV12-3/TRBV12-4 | CASSLSQGPHYGYTF | TGTGCCAGCAGTTTATCCCAGGGCCCCCACTATGGCTACACCTTC
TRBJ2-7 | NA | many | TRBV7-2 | CASSLGGIKTYEQYF | TGTGCCAGCAGCTTAGGGGGGATCAAAACCTACGAGCAGTACTTC
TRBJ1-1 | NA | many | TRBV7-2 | CASSRQMRAGTEAFF | TGTGCCAGCAGCCGCCAAATGAGAGCGGGCACTGAAGCTTTCTTT
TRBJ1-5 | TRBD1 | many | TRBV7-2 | CASSKDRGLLNQPQHF | TGTGCCAGCAGCAAGGACAGGGGGCTCTTAAATCAGCCCCAGCATTTT